One sample yielded the 14 T cell receptor beta chains listed below, sequenced in a study of cytomegalovirus exposure and HLA in healthy donors (TCRdb year 2017). Libraries were constructed by the immunoSEQ multiplex PCR assay. For the multiplex PCR, a mixture combining 60 forward primers for TCR Vbeta segments and 13 reverse primers for TCR Jbeta segments was used. Sourced from immuneACCESS, this table was stored by TCRdb with only in-frame sequences that have V and J called. A share of the clones is absent; for the studies checked, an unresolved V gene accounts for under half, and the remainder has no known explanation. This sample has 120,000 to 150,000 clones in its table, and over 75% of those were observed once. The top ten constitute approximately 8.8% of the sample. Sequenced input: PBMCs. Receptor source: a woman aged 50 to 65 in good health and CMV-seropositive.

The chain couples TRBV27 to TRBJ2-7; a weak D match, TRBD1 (6 bases). CDR3 length: 17 amino acids. CDR1 and CDR2 from the germline V gene are MNHEY and SMNVEV (reference sequence). V lost 1 base and J 3 bases, leaving 19 bases between the germline ends. The CDR3 is CASSLLATGQGFYEQYF. The CDR3 DNA reads as TGTGCCAGCAGTTTATTGGCGACGGGACAAGGGTTCTACGAGCAGTACTTC.

The chain employs TRBV6-5 and TRBJ2-3; tentative D call: TRBD1 (6 bases). CDR1 and CDR2 from the germline V gene are MNHEY and SVGAGI. There are 14 residues in the CDR3. Trimming cost V 10 bases and J 1 base, with 15 bases left between them. Here the CDR3 DNA reads TGTGCCACCCGGCTCGGACAGCGCACAGATACGCAGTATTTT. Its protein product is CATRLGQRTDTQYF.

This clone was seen only once. The V call is TRBV9, the J call TRBJ2-1; D perhaps matches TRBD1 (6 bases). The CDR3 has 14 residues. Germline CDR1 reads SGDLS; CDR2 reads YYNGEE. V lost 4 bases to trimming and J lost 6 bases, with 14 bases between them. The CDR3 DNA is TGTGCCAGCAGCCCAGGGGACCAAGTCAATGAGCAGTTCTTC. The encoded protein is CASSPGDQVNEQFF.

This rearrangement joins TRBV11-2 to TRBJ1-1, with TRBD1 matching 8 bases. The CDR3 is made up of 15 amino acids. Germline loops: CDR1 SGHAT, CDR2 FQNNGV. The V segment lost 5 bases and the J segment 1 base; nucleotides outside the gene matches: 6. CDR3 nucleotides: TGTGCCAGCAGCATGTGGACAGGGAAGAACACTGAAGCTTTCTTT. This encodes CASSMWTGKNTEAFF.

This rearrangement joins TRBV28 to TRBJ1-4, with a tentative D call TRBD1 (5 bases). CDR1 and CDR2 from the germline V gene are MDHEN and SYDVKM. This CDR3 region has 14 residues. The ends were cut back, 6 bases at V and 1 base at J, with 9 bases in the middle. The CDR3 here is CASSSGVTNEKLFF. The CDR3 DNA follows: TGTGCCAGCAGCTCGGGGGTAACTAATGAAAAACTGTTTTTT.

The V gene is TRBV4-2, the J gene TRBJ2-7, with 9 nucleotides matching TRBD2. Germline loops: CDR1 LGHNA, CDR2 YNFKEQ. The CDR3 runs 15 residues. Germline trimming cut 4 bases from V and 2 bases from J; bases unmatched to any gene: 6. The CDR3 DNA is TGTGCCAGCAGCCCTCTAGCGGGGCAAACCTACGAGCAGTACTTC. Translating gives CASSPLAGQTYEQYF.

The rearrangement uses TRBV6-6 and TRBJ2-7; no clear D. V lost 2 bases, J lost 4 bases, and 12 bases lay in between. The CDR3 contains 14 residues. Germline V gene data show CDR1 as MNHNY and CDR2 as SVGAGI (reference sequence). CDR3 sequence (DNA): TGTGCCAGCAGTTACCCAATGGTTGAGTACGAGCAGTACTTC. This codes for CASSYPMVEYEQYF.

The V gene is TRBV28, the J gene TRBJ2-2; possibly TRBD2 for D (6 bases). V gave up 7 bases and J gave up 9 bases, with 21 bases separating them. CDR1 and CDR2 (germline): MDHEN, SYDVKM. The CDR3 extends over 15 amino acids. CDR3 in amino acids: CASTFGGSDLRELFF. The CDR3 DNA sequence: TGTGCCAGCACATTCGGGGGAAGCGATCTCCGGGAGCTGTTTTTT.

The chain uses TRBV2 and TRBJ2-5; tentative D call: TRBD2 (6 bases). The CDR3 has 13 residues. CDR1 and CDR2 (germline): SNHLY, FYNNEI. V was cut by 0 bases and J by 14 bases, with 16 bases left in between. The CDR3 reads CASSEALGVAAYF. In DNA, the CDR3 is TGTGCCAGCAGTGAAGCGCTTGGAGTAGCGGCCTACTTC.

Points on this clone: The germline gene is not matched at one end of the junction; a read error may be the cause. The chain joins TRBV2 to TRBJ2-4; 12 bases are shared with TRBD1. Germline lookup yields CDR1 SNHLY and CDR2 FYNNEI. The CDR3 is 16 amino acids. The CDR3 loop reads CASRGTGGVAKNSQYF. CDR3 coding DNA: TGTGCCAGCAGGGGGACAGGGGGCGTTGCCAAAAACAGTCAGTACTTC.

The chain couples TRBV7-9 to TRBJ1-2, with a possible D match to TRBD1 (5 bases). CDR1 and CDR2 (germline): SEHNR, FQNEAQ (reference sequence). The length of the CDR3 is 12 residues. With 7 bases removed from V and 4 bases from J, the gap between germline ends came to 10 bases. In nucleotides, the CDR3 is TGTGCCAGCAACCAAGACAGCTATGGCTACACCTTC. This encodes CASNQDSYGYTF.

This clone was detected only a few times. The chain combines TRBV9 with TRBJ1-1; tentatively, D is TRBD1 (5 bases). This CDR3 is 15 amino acids long. Deletions cut 4 bases from V and 3 bases from J, with 16 bases between. Germline V gene data show CDR1 as SGDLS and CDR2 as YYNGEE. The CDR3, as DNA: TGTGCCAGCAGCCCCCAGGGTCTGAAGGACACTGAAGCTTTCTTT. Translating gives CASSPQGLKDTEAFF.

The J gene is TRBJ2-3, the V gene TRBV13; 9 bases line up with TRBD2. Germline assignment: CDR1 PRHDT and CDR2 FYEKMQ (reference sequence). There are 15 residues in the CDR3. Germline trimming cut 2 bases from V and 4 bases from J; bases unmatched to any gene: 4. The CDR3 DNA reads as TGTGCCAGCAGCTTAAGTTCTAGCGGGGCAGATACGCAGTATTTT. Residues: CASSLSSSGADTQYF.

The chain combines TRBV28 with TRBJ1-1; 10 positions match TRBD1. V shed 4 bases and J 2 bases; nucleotides not matched to a gene: 4. CDR3 length equals 15 residues. CDR1 is MDHEN, CDR2 SYDVKM, per germline. The CDR3 here is CASSSTGGPNTEAFF. The CDR3, as DNA: TGTGCCAGCAGTTCGACAGGGGGCCCAAACACTGAAGCTTTCTTT.